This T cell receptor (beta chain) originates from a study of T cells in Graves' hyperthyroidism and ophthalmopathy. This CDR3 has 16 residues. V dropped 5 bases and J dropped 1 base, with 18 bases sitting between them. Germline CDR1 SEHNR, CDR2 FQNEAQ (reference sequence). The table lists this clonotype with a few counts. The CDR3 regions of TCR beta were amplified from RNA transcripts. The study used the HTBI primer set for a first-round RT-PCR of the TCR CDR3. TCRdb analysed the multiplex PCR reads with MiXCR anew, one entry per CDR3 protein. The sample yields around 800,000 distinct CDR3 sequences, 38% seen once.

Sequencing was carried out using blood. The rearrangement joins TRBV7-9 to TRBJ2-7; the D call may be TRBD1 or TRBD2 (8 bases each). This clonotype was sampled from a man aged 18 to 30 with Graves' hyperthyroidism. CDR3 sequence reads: CASSPSGGDRSYEQYF. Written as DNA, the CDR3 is TGTGCCAGCAGCCCCTCGGGGGGGGACAGGTCCTACGAGCAGTACTTC.